This entry describes one TCR beta chain. Its matching antigen is unknown. This sample was taken from a study of beta chain features in type 1 diabetes. Study-wide background: Across every sample, over 100 million sorted cells were examined in total. Notes on the study in general: Whether TCRB rearrangement is influenced by HLA type went unresolved here. Healthy donors had naive, central memory and Treg TCRB repertoires that appeared less similar than those seen among patients. In all four CD4+ subsets, TCRB CDR3 length was significantly, moderately reduced in type 1 diabetes.

The V and J ends lost 2 bases and 9 bases, in that order; junction bases with no gene match: 7. CDR3 size: 15 residues. Germline V CDR1 and CDR2: SGHRS, YFSETQ. The investigators reverse transcribed all of the isolated RNA, so they sequenced expressed TCRB transcripts. TCRdb keeps only in-frame clones here, not all; method: immunoSEQ multiplex PCR. The sample consists of roughly 290,000 clones, about 15% of them appearing once. The gene calls are TRBV5-1 and TRBJ2-1; 11 nucleotides align to TRBD1. Source material: naive CD4+ T cells from blood. The receptor's source is a man between 18 and 29 years old with type 1 diabetes. The CDR3 loop reads CASSFSGTGGPEQFF. CDR3 DNA sequence: TGCGCCAGCAGCTTCTCCGGGACAGGGGGACCTGAGCAGTTCTTC.